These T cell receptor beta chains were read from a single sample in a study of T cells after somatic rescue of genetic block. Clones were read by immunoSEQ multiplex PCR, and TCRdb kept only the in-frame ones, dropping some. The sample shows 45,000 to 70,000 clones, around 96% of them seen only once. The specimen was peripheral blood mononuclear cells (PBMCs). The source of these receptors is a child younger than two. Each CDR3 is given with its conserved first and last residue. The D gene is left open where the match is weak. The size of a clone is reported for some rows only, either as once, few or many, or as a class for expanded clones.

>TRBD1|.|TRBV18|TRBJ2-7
CASSVAGTGVHEQYF
TGTGCCAGCTCAGTCGCCGGGACAGGGGTCCACGAGCAGTACTTC
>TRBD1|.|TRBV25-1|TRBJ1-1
CASSEKGGTGGAFF
TGTGCCAGCAGTGAAAAGGGAGGAACAGGGGGAGCTTTCTTT
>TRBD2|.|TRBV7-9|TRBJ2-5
CASSPYSGSWQETQYF
TGTGCCAGCAGCCCCTATAGCGGGAGTTGGCAAGAGACCCAGTACTTC
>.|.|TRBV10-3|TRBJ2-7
CAISGGRRNEQYF
TGTGCCATCAGTGGAGGGCGGCGAAACGAGCAGTACTTC
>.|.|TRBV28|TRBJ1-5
CASLGGSNQPQHF
TGTGCCAGCTTGGGGGGGAGCAATCAGCCCCAGCATTTT
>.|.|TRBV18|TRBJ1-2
CASSVAGTDYNYGYTF
TGTGCCAGCTCAGTTGCCGGGACGGATTATAACTATGGCTACACCTTC
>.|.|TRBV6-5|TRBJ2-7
CASSFWTGEQYF
TGTGCCAGCAGTTTCTGGACTGGGGAGCAGTACTTC
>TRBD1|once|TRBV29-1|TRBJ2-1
CSVAPGQGYNEQFF
TGCAGCGTCGCCCCCGGACAGGGCTACAATGAGCAGTTCTTC
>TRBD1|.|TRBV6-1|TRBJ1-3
CASSEQGQTGNTIYF
TGTGCCAGCAGTGAACAGGGACAGACTGGAAACACCATATATTTT
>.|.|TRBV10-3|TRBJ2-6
CAISESSGANVLTF
TGTGCCATCAGTGAGAGCTCTGGGGCCAACGTCCTGACTTTC
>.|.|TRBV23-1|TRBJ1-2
CASSQNHKPPNYGYTF
TGCGCCAGCAGTCAGAACCACAAACCACCTAACTATGGCTACACCTTC
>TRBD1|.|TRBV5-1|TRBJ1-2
CASSQPGTGGEGYTF
TGCGCCAGCAGTCAGCCCGGGACAGGGGGAGAGGGCTACACCTTC
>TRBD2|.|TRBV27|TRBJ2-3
CASSSSLAQHPDTQYF
TGTGCCAGCAGTTCCTCACTAGCGCAGCACCCAGATACGCAGTATTTT
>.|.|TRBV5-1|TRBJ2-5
CASSLGVALETQYF
TGCGCCAGCAGCTTGGGGGTAGCGTTAGAGACCCAGTACTTC
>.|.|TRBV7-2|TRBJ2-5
CASSLSRGQETQYF
TGTGCCAGCAGCTTAAGCAGGGGTCAGGAGACCCAGTACTTC
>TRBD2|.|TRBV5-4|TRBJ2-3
CASSLFGGRADTQYF
TGTGCCAGCAGCTTGTTCGGCGGGAGGGCTGATACGCAGTATTTT
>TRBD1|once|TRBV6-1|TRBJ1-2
CASRLGTGGFYGYTF
TGTGCCAGCAGGCTCGGGACAGGGGGTTTCTATGGCTACACCTTC
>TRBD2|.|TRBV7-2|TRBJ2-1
CASSSGTSGSSYNEQFF
TGTGCCAGCAGCTCCGGGACTAGCGGGAGCTCCTACAATGAGCAGTTCTTC
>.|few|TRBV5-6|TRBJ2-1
CASSPGKRAYNEQFF
TGTGCCAGCAGCCCCGGGAAAAGAGCCTACAATGAGCAGTTCTTC
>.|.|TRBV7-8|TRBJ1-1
CASSLAGFANTEAFF
TGTGCCAGCAGCTTAGCGGGTTTTGCGAACACTGAAGCTTTCTTT
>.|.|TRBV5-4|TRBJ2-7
CASSPRPPQSSYEQYF
TGTGCCAGCAGCCCCCGACCGCCCCAAAGCTCCTACGAGCAGTACTTC
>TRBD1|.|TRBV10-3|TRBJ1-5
CAISDRGISNQPQHF
TGTGCCATCAGTGACAGGGGGATTAGCAATCAGCCCCAGCATTTT
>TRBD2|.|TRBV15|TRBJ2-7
CATGTRWTRVEQYF
TGTGCCACCGGCACCCGTTGGACTAGAGTGGAGCAGTACTTC
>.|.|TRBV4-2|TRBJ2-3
CASSQDMSDTQYF
TGTGCCAGCAGCCAAGATATGTCAGATACGCAGTATTTT
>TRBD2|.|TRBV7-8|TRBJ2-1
CASSRGTSGSNEQFF
TGTGCCAGCAGCCGCGGGACTAGCGGGAGCAATGAGCAGTTCTTC
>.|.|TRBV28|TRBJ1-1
CASSRSTEAFF
TGTGCCAGCAGTCGGAGCACTGAAGCTTTCTTT
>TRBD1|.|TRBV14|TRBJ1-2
CASSRYGQGANYGYTF
TGTGCCAGCAGCCGCTACGGACAGGGGGCTAACTATGGCTACACCTTC
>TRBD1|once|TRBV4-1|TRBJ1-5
CASSQDWGQGGNQPQHF
TGCGCCAGCAGCCAAGATTGGGGACAGGGAGGCAATCAGCCCCAGCATTTT